This record looks at one T cell receptor beta chain sequence and its context. Its antigen is unidentified. For CDR3 and TCR beta VDJ profiling, genomic DNA was the template used. TCRdb reanalysed the reads using MiXCR and keeps one entry per CDR3 protein. The sample contains about 470,000 distinct CDR3 sequences, about a third of which appear only once. This entry is derived from a study of CD8+CD57+ T cells in acquired aplastic anemia. Background on the study: CD4+ and CD8+ cells, once sorted, gave DNA averaging about 3 ug.

The CDR3 sequence is 13 residues long. Germline CDR1 DFQATT, CDR2 SNEGSKA (reference sequence). J gave up 10 bases and V 5 bases, and 11 bases lay outside the gene matches. Study-wide results and caveats: There were roughly 30 CD8+ CDR3 sequences that occurred in both patients and controls. A significant difference in CD8+ Simpson's diversity between patients and controls was not found.

Patients picked for sequencing had shown CD8+CD57+ cell expansion detected by flow cytometry. Patients were untreated when blood was sampled. The chain uses TRBV20-1 and TRBJ2-1, with 7 bases identical to TRBD2. The clonotype comes from a human donor with aplastic anemia. The sequenced sample consisted of sorted CD4+, CD8+, or CD8+CD57+ T cells (not recorded which) from PBMCs. The CDR3 reads CSARTSWGREQFF. The CDR3 DNA follows: TGCAGTGCTCGGACTAGTTGGGGGAGAGAGCAGTTCTTC.